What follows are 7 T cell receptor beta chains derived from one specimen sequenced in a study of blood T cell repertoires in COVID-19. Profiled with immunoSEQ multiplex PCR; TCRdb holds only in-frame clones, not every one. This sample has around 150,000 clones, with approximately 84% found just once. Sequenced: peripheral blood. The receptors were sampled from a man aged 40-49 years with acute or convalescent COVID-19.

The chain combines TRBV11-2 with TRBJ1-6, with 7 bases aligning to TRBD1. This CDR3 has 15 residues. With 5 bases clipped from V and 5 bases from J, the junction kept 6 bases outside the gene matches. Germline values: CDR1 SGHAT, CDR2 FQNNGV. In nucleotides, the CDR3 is TGTGCCAGCAGCCGCCGGGACAGCGATAATTCACCCCTCCACTTT. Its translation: CASSRRDSDNSPLHF. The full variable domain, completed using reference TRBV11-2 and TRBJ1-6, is EAGVAQSPRYKIIEKRQSVAFWCNPISGHATLYWYQQILGQGPKLLIQFQNNGVVDDSQLPKDRFSAERLKGVDSTLKIQPAKLEDSAVYLCASSRRDSDNSPLHFGNGTRLTVT.

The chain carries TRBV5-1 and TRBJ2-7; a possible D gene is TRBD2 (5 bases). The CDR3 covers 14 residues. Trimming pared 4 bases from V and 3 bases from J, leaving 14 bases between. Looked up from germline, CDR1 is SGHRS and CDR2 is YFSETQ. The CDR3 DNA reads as TGCGCCAGCAGCCCTGGCGGCGGACTCTACGAGCAGTACTTC. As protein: CASSPGGGLYEQYF.

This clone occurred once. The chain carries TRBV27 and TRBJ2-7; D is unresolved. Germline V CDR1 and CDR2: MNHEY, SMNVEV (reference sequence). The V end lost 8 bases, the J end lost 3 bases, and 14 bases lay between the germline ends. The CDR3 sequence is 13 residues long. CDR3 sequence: CASPILHFYEQYF. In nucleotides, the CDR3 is TGTGCCAGCCCTATCCTTCACTTCTACGAGCAGTACTTC.

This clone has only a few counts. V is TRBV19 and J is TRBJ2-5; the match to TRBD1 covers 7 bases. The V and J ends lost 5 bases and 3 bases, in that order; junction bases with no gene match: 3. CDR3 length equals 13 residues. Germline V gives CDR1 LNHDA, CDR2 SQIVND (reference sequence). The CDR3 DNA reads TGTGCCAGTAGTTGGGACAGAGAAGAGACCCAGTACTTC. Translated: CASSWDREETQYF.

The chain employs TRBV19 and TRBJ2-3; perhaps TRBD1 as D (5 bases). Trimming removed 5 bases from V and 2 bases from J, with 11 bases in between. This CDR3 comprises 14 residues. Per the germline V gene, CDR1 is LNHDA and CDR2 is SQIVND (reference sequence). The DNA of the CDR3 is TGTGCCAGTAGTGGACATTACTACACAGATACGCAGTATTTT. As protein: CASSGHYYTDTQYF.

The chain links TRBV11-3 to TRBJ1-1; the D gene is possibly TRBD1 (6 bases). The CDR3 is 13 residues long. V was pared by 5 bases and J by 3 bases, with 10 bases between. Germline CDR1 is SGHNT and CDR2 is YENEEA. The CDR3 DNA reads TGTGCCAGCAGCCCGCACAGGGACACTGAAGCTTTCTTT. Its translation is CASSPHRDTEAFF.

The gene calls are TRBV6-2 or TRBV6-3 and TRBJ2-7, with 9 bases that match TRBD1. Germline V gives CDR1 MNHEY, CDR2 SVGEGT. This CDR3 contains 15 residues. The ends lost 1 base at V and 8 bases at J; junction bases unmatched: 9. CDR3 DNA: TGTGCCAGCAGTTACTTGGGGACAGGGAGACGTCAGCAGTACTTC. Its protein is CASSYLGTGRRQQYF.